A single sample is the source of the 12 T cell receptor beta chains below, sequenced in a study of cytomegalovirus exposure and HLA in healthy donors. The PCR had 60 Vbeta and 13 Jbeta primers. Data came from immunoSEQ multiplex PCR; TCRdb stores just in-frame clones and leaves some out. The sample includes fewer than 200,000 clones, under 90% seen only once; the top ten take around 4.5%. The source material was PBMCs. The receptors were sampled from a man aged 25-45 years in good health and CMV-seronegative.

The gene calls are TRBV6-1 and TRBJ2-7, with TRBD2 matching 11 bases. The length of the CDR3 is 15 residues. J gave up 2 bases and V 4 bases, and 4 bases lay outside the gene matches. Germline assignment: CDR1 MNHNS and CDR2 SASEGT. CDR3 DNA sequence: TGTGCCAGCAGTGGAGGGACTAGCGGACCCTACGAGCAGTACTTC. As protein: CASSGGTSGPYEQYF.

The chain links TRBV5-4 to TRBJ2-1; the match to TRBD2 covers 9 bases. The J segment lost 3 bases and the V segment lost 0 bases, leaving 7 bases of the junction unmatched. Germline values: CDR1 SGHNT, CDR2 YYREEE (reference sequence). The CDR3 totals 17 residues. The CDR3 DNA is TGTGCCAGCAGCTTGGTTCCAGCGGGGGGCATCTACAATGAGCAGTTCTTC. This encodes CASSLVPAGGIYNEQFF.

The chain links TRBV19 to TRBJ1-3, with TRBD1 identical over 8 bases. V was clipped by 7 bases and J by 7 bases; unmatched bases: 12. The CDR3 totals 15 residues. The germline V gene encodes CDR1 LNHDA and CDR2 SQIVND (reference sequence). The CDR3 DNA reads TGTGCCAGTAAGACTACTCGACAGGGGTGGAACACCATATATTTT. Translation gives CASKTTRQGWNTIYF. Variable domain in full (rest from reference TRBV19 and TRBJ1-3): DGGITQSPKYLFRKEGQNVTLSCEQNLNHDAMYWYRQDPGQGLRLIYYSQIVNDFQKGDIAEGYSVSREKKESFPLTVTSAQKNPTAFYLCASKTTRQGWNTIYFGEGSWLTVV.

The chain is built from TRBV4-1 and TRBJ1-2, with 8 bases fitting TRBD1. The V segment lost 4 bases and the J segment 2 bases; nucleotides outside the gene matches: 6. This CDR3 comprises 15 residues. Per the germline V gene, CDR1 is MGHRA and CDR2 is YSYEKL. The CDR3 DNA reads TGCGCCAGCAGCCTAATGGGACAGGAGAACTATGGCTACACCTTC. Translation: CASSLMGQENYGYTF.

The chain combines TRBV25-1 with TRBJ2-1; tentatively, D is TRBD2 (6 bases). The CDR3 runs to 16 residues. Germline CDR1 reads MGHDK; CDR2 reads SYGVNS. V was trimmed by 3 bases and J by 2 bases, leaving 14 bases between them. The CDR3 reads CASSEKGSGAYNEQFF. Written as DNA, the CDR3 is TGTGCCAGCAGTGAGAAAGGATCGGGGGCCTACAATGAGCAGTTCTTC.

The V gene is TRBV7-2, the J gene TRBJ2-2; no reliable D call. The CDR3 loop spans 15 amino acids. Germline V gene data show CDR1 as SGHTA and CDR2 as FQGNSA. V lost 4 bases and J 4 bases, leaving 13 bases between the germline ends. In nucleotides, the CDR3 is TGTGCCAGCAGCTACGCTCGTCTACCCACCGGGGAGCTGTTTTTT. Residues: CASSYARLPTGELFF. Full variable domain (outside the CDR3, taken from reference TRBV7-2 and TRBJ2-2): GAGVSQSPSNKVTEKGKDVELRCDPISGHTALYWYRQSLGQGLEFLIYFQGNSAPDKSGLPSDRFSAERTGGSVSTLTIQRTQQEDSAVYLCASSYARLPTGELFFGEGSRLTVL.

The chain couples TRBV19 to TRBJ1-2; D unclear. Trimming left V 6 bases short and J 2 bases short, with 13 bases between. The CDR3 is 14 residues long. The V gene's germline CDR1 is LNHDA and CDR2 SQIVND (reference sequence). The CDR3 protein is CASRSEVRNYGYTF. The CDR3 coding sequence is TGTGCCAGTAGATCAGAAGTCAGGAACTATGGCTACACCTTC.

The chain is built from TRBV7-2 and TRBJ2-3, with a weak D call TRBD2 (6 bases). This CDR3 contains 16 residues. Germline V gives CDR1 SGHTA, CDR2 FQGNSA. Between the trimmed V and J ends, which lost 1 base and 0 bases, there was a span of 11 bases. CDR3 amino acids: CASSLVGGASTDTQYF. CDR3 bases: TGTGCCAGCAGCTTAGTCGGGGGAGCTAGCACAGATACGCAGTATTTT.

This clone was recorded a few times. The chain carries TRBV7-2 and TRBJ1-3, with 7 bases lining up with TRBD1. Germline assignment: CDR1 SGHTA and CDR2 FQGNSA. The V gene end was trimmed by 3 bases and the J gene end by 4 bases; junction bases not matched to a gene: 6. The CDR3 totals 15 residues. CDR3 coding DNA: TGTGCCAGCAGCTTGACAGGGACGGGAGGAAACACCATATATTTT. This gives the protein CASSLTGTGGNTIYF.

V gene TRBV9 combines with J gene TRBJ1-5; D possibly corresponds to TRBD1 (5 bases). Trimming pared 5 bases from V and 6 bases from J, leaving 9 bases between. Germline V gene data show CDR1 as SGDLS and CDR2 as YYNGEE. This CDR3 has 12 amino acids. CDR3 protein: CASSSGGQPQHF. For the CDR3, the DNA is TGTGCCAGCAGTTCGGGGGGTCAGCCCCAGCATTTT.

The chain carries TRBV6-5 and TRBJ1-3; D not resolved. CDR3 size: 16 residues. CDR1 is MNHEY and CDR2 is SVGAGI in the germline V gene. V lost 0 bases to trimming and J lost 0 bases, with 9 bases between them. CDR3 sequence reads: CASSYSSHGSGNTIYF. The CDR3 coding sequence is TGTGCCAGCAGTTACTCGAGTCACGGCTCTGGAAACACCATATATTTT.

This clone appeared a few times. The CDR3 sequence: CASSSGFYEQYF. CDR3 sequence (DNA): TGTGCCAGCAGCTCCGGTTTTTACGAGCAGTACTTC. The chain couples TRBV5-6 to TRBJ2-7; no clear D gene. Trimming removed 3 bases at V and 4 bases at J, with 8 bases between. The CDR3 length is 12 residues. The germline V gene has CDR1 SGHDT and CDR2 YYEEEE.